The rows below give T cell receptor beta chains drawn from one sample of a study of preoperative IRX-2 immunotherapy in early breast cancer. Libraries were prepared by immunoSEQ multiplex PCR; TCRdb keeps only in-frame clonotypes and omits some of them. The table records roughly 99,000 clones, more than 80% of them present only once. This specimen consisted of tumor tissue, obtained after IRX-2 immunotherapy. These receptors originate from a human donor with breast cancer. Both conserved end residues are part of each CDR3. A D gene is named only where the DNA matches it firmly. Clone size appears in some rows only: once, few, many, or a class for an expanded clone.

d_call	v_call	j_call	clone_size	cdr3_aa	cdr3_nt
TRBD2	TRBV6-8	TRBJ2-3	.	CASSYSGLADITDTQYF	TGTGCCAGCAGTTATAGTGGCCTAGCGGACATCACAGATACGCAGTATTTT
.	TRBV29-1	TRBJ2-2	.	CSVVPVTNTGELFF	TGCAGCGTAGTTCCGGTAACGAACACCGGGGAGCTGTTTTTT
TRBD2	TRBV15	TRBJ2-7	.	CATSRDKSGGAGQYF	TGTGCCACCAGCAGAGATAAGAGCGGGGGGGCCGGGCAGTACTTC
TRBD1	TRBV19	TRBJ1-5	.	CASSIGTGGGSNQPQHF	TGTGCCAGTAGTATAGGGACAGGGGGCGGGAGTAATCAGCCCCAGCATTTT
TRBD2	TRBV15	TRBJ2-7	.	CATSNRLAGDEQYF	TGTGCCACCAGCAACAGACTAGCGGGAGATGAGCAGTACTTC
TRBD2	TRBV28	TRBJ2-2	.	CASATSGRTNTGELFF	TGTGCCAGCGCGACTAGCGGGAGGACTAACACCGGGGAGCTGTTTTTT
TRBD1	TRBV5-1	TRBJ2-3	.	CASSPGTAKDTDTQYF	TGCGCCAGCAGCCCGGGGACAGCCAAGGACACAGATACGCAGTATTTT
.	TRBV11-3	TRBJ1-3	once	CASSLSGASGNTIYF	TGTGCCAGCAGCTTAAGCGGGGCCTCTGGAAACACCATATATTTT
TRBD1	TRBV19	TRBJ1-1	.	CASTGGIEAFF	TGTGCCAGCACAGGGGGCATCGAAGCTTTCTTT
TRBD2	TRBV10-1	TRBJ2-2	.	CASQDGGSAGELFF	TGCGCCAGCCAAGACGGGGGGTCCGCCGGGGAGCTGTTTTTT
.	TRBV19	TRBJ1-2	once	CASSVQGFYGYTF	TGTGCCAGTAGTGTACAGGGCTTCTATGGCTACACCTTC
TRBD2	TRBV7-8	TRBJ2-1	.	CASSPSGASYNEQFF	TGTGCCAGCAGCCCGAGCGGGGCGTCCTACAATGAGCAGTTCTTC
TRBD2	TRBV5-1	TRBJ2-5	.	CASRPTSGGQETQYF	TGCGCCAGCAGGCCGACTAGCGGGGGCCAAGAGACCCAGTACTTC
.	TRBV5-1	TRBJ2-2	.	CASSLMTPDAGELFF	TGCGCCAGCAGCTTGATGACCCCGGACGCCGGGGAGCTGTTTTTT
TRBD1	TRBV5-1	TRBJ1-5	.	CASSLAGTVNQPQHF	TGCGCCAGCAGCTTGGCCGGGACAGTCAATCAGCCCCAGCATTTT
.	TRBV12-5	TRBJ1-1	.	CASMRGPFTEAFF	TGTGCTAGTATGAGGGGTCCCTTCACTGAAGCTTTCTTT
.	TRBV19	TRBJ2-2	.	CASSLSISRDMGTGELFF	TGTGCCAGTAGTCTCAGTATATCGCGGGACATGGGCACCGGGGAGCTGTTTTTT
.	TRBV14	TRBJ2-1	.	CASSQDLRAHEQFF	TGTGCCAGCAGCCAAGATCTACGAGCCCATGAGCAGTTCTTC
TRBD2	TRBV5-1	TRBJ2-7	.	CASSLGRTSGGPYEQYF	TGCGCCAGCAGCTTGGGAAGGACTAGCGGGGGCCCTTACGAGCAGTACTTC
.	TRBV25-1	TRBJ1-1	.	CASSTERENTEAFF	TGTGCCAGCTCGACGGAACGTGAGAACACTGAAGCTTTCTTT
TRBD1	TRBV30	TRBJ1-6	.	CAWSTGGLLSYNSPLHF	TGTGCCTGGAGTACAGGGGGCCTGCTATCCTATAATTCACCCCTCCACTTT
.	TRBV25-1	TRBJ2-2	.	CASSARHIVTGELFF	TGTGCCAGCAGTGCTAGACACATTGTAACCGGGGAGCTGTTTTTT
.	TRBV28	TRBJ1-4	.	CASSLTTLGSTNEKLFF	TGTGCCAGCAGTTTAACAACCCTAGGATCAACTAATGAAAAACTGTTTTTT
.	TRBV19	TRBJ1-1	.	CASSITTPNTEAFF	TGTGCCAGTAGTATAACAACACCCAACACTGAAGCTTTCTTT
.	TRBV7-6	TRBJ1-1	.	CASSRPPGDTEAFF	TGTGCCAGCAGCCGCCCCCCCGGGGACACTGAAGCTTTCTTT
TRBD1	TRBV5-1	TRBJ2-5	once	CASSLYRGEEETQYF	TGCGCCAGCAGCTTGTACAGGGGGGAGGAAGAGACCCAGTACTTC
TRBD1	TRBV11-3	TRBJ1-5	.	CASSLSGRGRGQPQHF	TGTGCCAGCAGCTTGAGTGGCAGGGGGCGCGGTCAGCCCCAGCATTTT
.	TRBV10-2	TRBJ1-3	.	CASSERNRVAIYF	TGCGCCAGCAGTGAGAGGAACAGGGTGGCCATATATTTT
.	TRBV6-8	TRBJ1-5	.	CASSRGGYNQPQHF	TGTGCCAGCAGCCGGGGAGGGTATAATCAGCCCCAGCATTTT
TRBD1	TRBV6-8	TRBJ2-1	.	CAITRDRAYNEQFF	TGTGCCATCACCCGGGACAGGGCCTACAATGAGCAGTTCTTC
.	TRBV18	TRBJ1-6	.	CASSPDVWAPYNNSPLHF	TGTGCCAGCTCACCGGACGTTTGGGCGCCCTATAATAATTCACCCCTCCACTTT
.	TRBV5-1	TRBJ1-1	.	CASSIGTQRNTEAFF	TGCGCCAGCAGCATCGGGACACAAAGGAACACTGAAGCTTTCTTT
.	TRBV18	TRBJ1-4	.	CASSPLNEKLFF	TGTGCCAGCTCCCCCCTCAATGAAAAACTGTTTTTT
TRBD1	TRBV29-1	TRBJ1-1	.	CSVGAGGSLNTEAFF	TGCAGCGTTGGGGCAGGGGGCAGCCTGAACACTGAAGCTTTCTTT
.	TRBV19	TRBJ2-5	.	CASSWGPSEETQYF	TGTGCCAGTAGTTGGGGCCCGAGTGAAGAGACCCAGTACTTC
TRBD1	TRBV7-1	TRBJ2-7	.	CASSLGQGASEQYF	TGTGCCAGCAGCTTAGGGCAGGGGGCTAGCGAGCAGTACTTC
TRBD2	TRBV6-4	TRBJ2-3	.	CASRRGLATSGDTQYF	TGTGCCAGCAGGCGCGGACTAGCGACAAGTGGGGATACGCAGTATTTT
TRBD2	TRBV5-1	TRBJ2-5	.	CASSPWDGRQETQYF	TGCGCCAGCAGCCCGTGGGACGGGAGGCAAGAGACCCAGTACTTC
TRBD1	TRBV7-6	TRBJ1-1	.	CASSPPGTGNTEAFF	TGTGCCAGCAGCCCCCCCGGGACAGGGAACACTGAAGCTTTCTTT
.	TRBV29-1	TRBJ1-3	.	CSAGGRMGDTIYF	TGCAGCGCAGGTGGGAGAATGGGAGACACCATATATTTT
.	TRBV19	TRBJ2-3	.	CASSIYGGGQDTQYF	TGTGCCAGTAGTATTTACGGCGGGGGCCAGGATACGCAGTATTTT
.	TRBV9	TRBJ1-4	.	CASSLRVREKLFF	TGTGCCAGCAGTCTCAGGGTTCGGGAAAAACTGTTTTTT
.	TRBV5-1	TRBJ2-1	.	CASSLTRSYNEQFF	TGCGCCAGCAGCTTAACCCGCTCCTACAATGAGCAGTTCTTC
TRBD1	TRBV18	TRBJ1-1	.	CASSPQTGYTEAFF	TGTGCCAGCTCACCACAGACAGGGTACACTGAAGCTTTCTTT
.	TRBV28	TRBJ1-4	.	CASSSRGGDPEKLFF	TGTGCCAGCAGTTCCCGCGGTGGGGATCCTGAAAAACTGTTTTTT